Below are 9 T cell receptor beta chains sequenced from a single sample in a study of spatial heterogeneity in lung cancer. TCRdb used MiXCR to reprocess the 5' RACE reads, holding one entry per CDR3 protein. This sample yields 40,000 to 45,000 distinct CDR3 sequences, of which roughly 15% are seen a single time; around 54% belongs to the top ten. The time point here: sample taken at primary tumor resection. Whole RNA, isolated from tumor, nontumor lung or frozen PBMC, was sequenced without prior sorting. This specimen consisted of PBMCs, obtained at surgery. Receptor source: a male donor with early-stage non-small cell lung cancer.

This clonotype occurred many times. This chain joins TRBV5-1 and TRBJ2-3; D not certain. The CDR3 sequence is 14 residues long. Germline V CDR1 and CDR2: SGHRS, YFSETQ. Between the trimmed V and J ends, which lost 0 bases and 2 bases, there was a span of 7 bases. CDR3 region: CASSLDSYTDTQYF. In DNA form, the CDR3 reads TGCGCCAGCAGCTTGGACAGCTACACAGATACGCAGTATTTT.

The chain combines TRBV7-9 with TRBJ1-2; D is ambiguous. The CDR3 contains 16 residues. V was trimmed by 7 bases and J by 1 base, leaving 19 bases between them. CDR1 is SEHNR, CDR2 FQNEAQ, per germline (reference sequence). The CDR3 nucleotides are TGTGCCAGCACCCTATGGGTCCTGCCTAATAACTATGGCTACACCTTC. As protein: CASTLWVLPNNYGYTF. Full variable domain (rest looked up from reference TRBV7-9 and TRBJ1-2): DTGVSQNPRHKITKRGQNVTFRCDPISEHNRLYWYRQTLGQGPEFLTYFQNEAQLEKSRLLSDRFSAERPKGSFSTLEIQRTEQGDSAMYLCASTLWVLPNNYGYTFGSGTRLTVV.

This clonotype has only a few counts. The chain uses TRBV6-5 and TRBJ2-7, with TRBD2 identical over 7 bases. Germline V lookup: CDR1 MNHEY, CDR2 SVGAGI. This CDR3 comprises 13 residues. The J segment lost 3 bases and the V segment lost 3 bases, leaving 2 bases of the junction unmatched. CDR3 sequence: CASSYGEGYEQYF. The CDR3 DNA follows: TGTGCCAGCAGTTATGGGGAGGGCTACGAGCAGTACTTC.

V gene TRBV28 combines with J gene TRBJ2-7, with D perhaps matching TRBD2 (5 bases). Trimming shortened V by 6 bases and J by 2 bases, and 17 bases separated the two germline ends. Germline CDR1 and CDR2: MDHEN and SYDVKM. The CDR3 is 15 residues long. The CDR3 reads CASSSSRGFTYEQYF. DNA of the CDR3: TGTGCCAGCAGCTCTAGCCGGGGTTTCACCTACGAGCAGTACTTC.

This clonotype was detected many times. Here the CDR3 reads CASSFGTGGADEQFF. The CDR3 DNA is TGCGCCAGCAGCTTTGGGACAGGGGGCGCGGATGAGCAGTTCTTC. The chain is built from TRBV5-1 and TRBJ2-1, with 12 positions matching TRBD1. The CDR3 is made up of 15 amino acids. From germline, CDR1 is SGHRS and CDR2 YFSETQ. With V trimmed by 2 bases and J by 8 bases, 5 bases remained unmatched.

Only a few counts were recorded for this clonotype. The chain combines TRBV3-1 with TRBJ1-4; possible D gene TRBD1, 5 bases. The CDR3 loop spans 15 amino acids. Trimming shortened V by 0 bases and J by 8 bases, and 13 bases separated the two germline ends. From germline, CDR1 is LGHDT and CDR2 YNNKEL (reference sequence). The CDR3 protein is CASSQESGIGEKLFF. The DNA of the CDR3 is TGTGCCAGCAGCCAAGAATCAGGGATTGGAGAAAAACTGTTTTTT.

The chain uses TRBV6-6 and TRBJ1-5; D possibly corresponds to TRBD1 (5 bases). With 5 bases removed from V and 7 bases from J, the gap between germline ends came to 18 bases. Per the germline V gene, CDR1 is MNHNY and CDR2 is SVGAGI (reference sequence). There are 15 residues in the CDR3. The CDR3, as DNA: TGTGCCAGCAGTCAGGCAGGGATGGGGTACCAGCCCCAGCATTTT. It encodes CASSQAGMGYQPQHF.

This clonotype was seen a handful of times. The chain recombines TRBV11-1 with TRBJ2-4; possibly TRBD2 for D (5 bases). Germline V lookup: CDR1 SGHAT, CDR2 FQDESV (reference sequence). With 3 bases removed from V and 4 bases from J, the gap between germline ends came to 10 bases. This CDR3 has 14 residues. The DNA for the CDR3 is TGTGCCAGCAGCTTCACTGCGGGTAAAAACATTCAGTACTTC. Translation gives CASSFTAGKNIQYF.

The chain joins TRBV20-1 to TRBJ1-2; tentative D call: TRBD1 (5 bases). The CDR3 spans 11 residues. The germline V gene encodes CDR1 DFQATT and CDR2 SNEGSKA (reference sequence). The germline V and J ends were trimmed by 6 bases and 3 bases, with 8 bases remaining between them. CDR3 DNA: TGCAGTGCCCCGGGGGACTATGGCTACACCTTC. Translating it yields CSAPGDYGYTF.